Given below is one T cell receptor (beta chain) in context. The sample is drawn from a study of blood T cell repertoires in COVID-19. Clones were read by immunoSEQ multiplex PCR, and TCRdb kept only the in-frame ones, dropping some. The repertoire holds fewer than 300,000 clones, with roughly nine tenths as singletons. The CDR3 loop spans 15 amino acids. Germline V CDR1 and CDR2: WSHSY, SAAADI. Between the trimmed V and J ends, which lost 8 bases and 1 base, there was a span of 17 bases. Sequencing used peripheral blood. The chain employs TRBV10-2 and TRBJ1-1; D is unclear. The sequence was obtained from a man aged 40-55 years who had recovered from COVID-19. In DNA, the CDR3 is TGCGCCAGCTCCCTTAAGCGGGGTACGAACACTGAAGCTTTCTTT. Its protein is CASSLKRGTNTEAFF.